These 17 T cell receptor beta chains were sequenced from one sample in a study of response to subunit inactivated influenza vaccine. Each CDR3 protein gets one entry after TCRdb re-called the RT-PCR reads with MiXCR. The profile shows about 650,000 distinct CDR3 sequences, roughly 15% of them singletons. Here the sequenced sample was PBMCs from blood, taken less than 15 days before vaccination. These receptors were collected from a man aged 50-60 years who received an inactivated influenza vaccine.

This clonotype was detected a few times. The chain employs TRBV6-1 and TRBJ1-4; 7 nucleotides match TRBD1. The CDR3 contains 16 residues. CDR1 MNHNS and CDR2 SASEGT come from the germline V gene. Unmatched junction bases numbered 15, after V lost 7 bases and J lost 7 bases. The CDR3 DNA reads as TGTGCCAGCAACCAACCACACAGGGGAGGGGTTGAAAAACTGTTTTTT. This gives the protein CASNQPHRGGVEKLFF.

The chain employs TRBV4-3 and TRBJ2-3, with 12 nucleotides matching TRBD2. The CDR3 sequence is 17 residues long. Germline CDR1 is LGHNA and CDR2 is YSLEER. With V trimmed by 0 bases and J by 4 bases, 5 bases remained unmatched. CDR3 DNA sequence: TGCGCCAGCAGCCAAGATTCGACTAGCGGGAGCCCAGATACGCAGTATTTT. This encodes CASSQDSTSGSPDTQYF.

This clonotype was recorded at least ten times. Written as DNA, the CDR3 is TGCAGCGTTGCACGACAGGCCCCGGGGACTGAAGCTTTCTTT. Its protein product is CSVARQAPGTEAFF. This sequence joins TRBV29-1 and TRBJ1-1; a weak D match, TRBD1 (6 bases). This CDR3 is built from 14 residues. V was trimmed by 4 bases and J by 5 bases, leaving 17 bases between them. Looked up from germline, CDR1 is SQVTM and CDR2 is ANQGSEA.

This clonotype was picked up a small number of times. The chain is built from TRBV4-1 and TRBJ1-2; no firm D call. V was cut by 6 bases and J by 6 bases, with 11 bases left in between. The CDR3 loop spans 12 amino acids. Per germline, CDR1 MGHRA and CDR2 YSYEKL. Here the CDR3 DNA reads TGCGCCAGCAGTAAACATACGGATGGCTACACCTTC. Translating it yields CASSKHTDGYTF.

This clonotype was observed a handful of times. V usage is TRBV20-1 and J usage is TRBJ2-7; D unresolved. Looked up from germline, CDR1 is DFQATT and CDR2 is SNEGSKA (reference sequence). The length of the CDR3 is 14 residues. V dropped 2 bases and J dropped 0 bases, with 11 bases sitting between them. The CDR3: CSARKQESSYEQYF. For the CDR3, the DNA is TGCAGTGCTAGAAAGCAGGAGAGCTCCTACGAGCAGTACTTC.

The J gene is TRBJ2-7, the V gene TRBV2, with TRBD1 identical over 7 bases. Trimming removed 6 bases from V and 4 bases from J; junction bases left unmatched: 3. The CDR3 length is 12 residues. Germline CDR1 is SNHLY and CDR2 is FYNNEI. The CDR3 region is CASRGTAYEQYF. The CDR3 DNA reads TGTGCCAGCAGAGGGACAGCTTACGAGCAGTACTTC.

V is TRBV20-1 and J is TRBJ2-3, with D possibly TRBD2 on 6 matching bases. The CDR3 has 14 amino acids. Trimming pared 0 bases from V and 6 bases from J, leaving 13 bases between. The V gene's germline CDR1 is DFQATT and CDR2 SNEGSKA (reference sequence). The CDR3 loop reads CSARDRLVGDTQYF. CDR3 DNA sequence: TGCAGTGCTAGAGACAGACTAGTCGGGGATACGCAGTATTTT.

The chain combines TRBV5-6 with TRBJ1-5, with 11 bases identical to TRBD1. V gave up 4 bases and J gave up 10 bases; unmatched junction bases: 7. Looked up from germline, CDR1 is SGHDT and CDR2 is YYEEEE. This CDR3 has 14 amino acids. DNA for the CDR3: TGTGCCAGCAGCCAGGGACAGGGGGTCGGACCCCAGCATTTT. As protein: CASSQGQGVGPQHF.

The rearrangement joins TRBV7-2 to TRBJ2-7, with D maybe TRBD1 (5 bases). The CDR3 length is 15 residues. In germline, CDR1 is SGHTA, CDR2 FQGNSA. Trimming pared 2 bases from V and 2 bases from J, leaving 13 bases between. The CDR3 DNA reads as TGTGCCAGCAGCTTACCCAGCGCCAGGGCCTACGAGCAGTACTTC. Translating it yields CASSLPSARAYEQYF.

This chain's CDR3 is CASSFWTSGGDTQYF. For the CDR3, the DNA is TGTGCCAGCAGCTTTTGGACTAGCGGGGGAGATACGCAGTATTTT. The V and J genes are TRBV7-9 and TRBJ2-3, with 13 bases identical to TRBD2. The CDR3 sequence is 15 residues long. CDR1 is SEHNR, CDR2 FQNEAQ, per germline (reference sequence). The V and J ends lost 3 bases and 5 bases, in that order; junction bases with no gene match: 2.

This clonotype was counted only a few times. The chain employs TRBV5-1 and TRBJ2-3, with D uncertain. The V end was cut by 5 bases, the J end by 9 bases, with 13 bases between. Germline CDR1 is SGHRS and CDR2 is YFSETQ. The CDR3 sequence is 12 residues long. In DNA, the CDR3 is TGCGCCAGCAGTACCCCCGCCGGGACGCAGTATTTT. It specifies CASSTPAGTQYF.

The rearrangement uses TRBV7-2 and TRBJ1-5; D is possibly TRBD1 (6 bases). V lost 0 bases and J lost 6, with 12 bases in between. CDR1 is SGHTA and CDR2 is FQGNSA in the germline V gene. CDR3 length: 15 amino acids. The CDR3 bases are TGTGCCAGCAGCTTAGCTGGGGGCGGGAGTCAGCCCCAGCATTTT. Its protein product is CASSLAGGGSQPQHF.

The genes are TRBV5-1 and TRBJ2-3; 15 bases align to TRBD2. Germline V CDR1 and CDR2: SGHRS, YFSETQ. CDR3 length: 15 amino acids. The junction had 3 bases not matched to a gene; V was cut back by 5 bases and J by 5 bases. CDR3 bases: TGCGCCAGCAGAGGACTAGCGGGAGGGATAGATACGCAGTATTTT. As protein: CASRGLAGGIDTQYF.

The V and J genes are TRBV9 and TRBJ2-3; 9 bases agree with TRBD2. Germline V CDR1 and CDR2: SGDLS, YYNGEE. This CDR3 is built from 16 residues. Trimming cost V 0 bases and J 3 bases; bases outside gene matches: 5. This CDR3 reads CASSVGSGRGTDTQYF. The DNA for the CDR3 is TGTGCCAGCAGCGTAGGTAGCGGGAGAGGAACAGATACGCAGTATTTT.

The chain joins TRBV6-5 to TRBJ1-4, with a tentative D call TRBD1 (5 bases). Trimming took 2 bases from V and 6 from J, leaving 10 bases between them. CDR3 size: 14 residues. The germline V gene has CDR1 MNHEY and CDR2 SVGAGI. This CDR3 reads CASSYGGMDEKLFF. CDR3 sequence (DNA): TGTGCCAGCAGTTACGGGGGTATGGATGAAAAACTGTTTTTT.

This clonotype was recorded many times. V usage is TRBV10-3 and J usage is TRBJ2-7, with D unclear. V lost 11 bases to trimming and J lost 3 bases, with 20 bases between them. Germline loops: CDR1 ENHRY, CDR2 SYGVKD. This CDR3 is built from 14 residues. The CDR3 loop is CAATKGNPGYEQYF. The CDR3, as DNA: TGTGCCGCAACAAAAGGGAACCCAGGCTACGAGCAGTACTTC.

The J gene is TRBJ2-1, the V gene TRBV5-1; TRBD2 matches 10 bases. This CDR3 spans 15 amino acids. Germline V lookup: CDR1 SGHRS, CDR2 YFSETQ. Trimming took 4 bases from V and 3 from J; bases not matched to a gene: 4. In DNA, the CDR3 is TGCGCCAGCAGCGGGACTAGCGAGAACTACAATGAGCAGTTCTTC. The encoded protein is CASSGTSENYNEQFF.